Following are 5 T cell receptor beta chains from one sample sequenced in a study of metastatic and nonmetastatic thyroid tumors. TCRdb re-called clones from the PCR reads using MiXCR. The sample lists under 20,000 clones; 16% were seen once. There were no patients who had received any treatment before thyroid surgery. The source material was blood. The receptors originated from a male donor with papillary thyroid cancer or a benign thyroid nodule (not recorded which). Some clones in this sample may be carry-over from other donors' samples.

This clone was detected a few times. The chain links TRBV18 to TRBJ2-7; the match to TRBD2 covers 9 bases. Looked up from germline, CDR1 is KGHSH and CDR2 is LQKENI. The CDR3 has 16 residues. Trimming cost V 0 bases and J 4 bases; bases outside gene matches: 7. The CDR3 region is CASSPPSSGARYEQYF. CDR3 DNA: TGTGCCAGCTCACCACCGTCTAGCGGGGCGCGTTACGAGCAGTACTTC.

At least ten counts were recorded for this clone. V gene TRBV7-9 combines with J gene TRBJ2-1, with no clear D. Germline V gene data show CDR1 as SEHNR and CDR2 as FQNEAQ (reference sequence). V shed 2 bases and J shed 10 bases, with 9 bases lying between them. The CDR3 has 12 amino acids. In DNA, the CDR3 is TGTGCCAGCAGCTTAATAGTTGCCGAGCAGTTCTTC. Translation: CASSLIVAEQFF.

This clone was picked up many times. For the CDR3, the DNA is TGTGCCAGCAGCCTCGCAGGGGCGAACTCCTACGAGCAGTACTTC. Protein sequence: CASSLAGANSYEQYF. The rearrangement links TRBV28 to TRBJ2-7, with TRBD1 as a possible D gene (6 bases). This CDR3 spans 15 amino acids. The germline V gene encodes CDR1 MDHEN and CDR2 SYDVKM. V shed 6 bases and J shed 0 bases, with 15 bases lying between them.

Many counts were recorded for this clone. The rearrangement links TRBV9 to TRBJ2-2; D possibly corresponds to TRBD2 (6 bases). This CDR3 comprises 14 residues. Germline V CDR1 and CDR2: SGDLS, YYNGEE. With 2 bases removed from V and 6 bases from J, the gap between germline ends came to 11 bases. CDR3 bases: TGTGCCAGCAGCGTGGAGGGATCAGCCGGGGAGCTGTTTTTT. Its protein product is CASSVEGSAGELFF.

This clone is medium-sized by share. V and J are TRBV4-1 and TRBJ2-7; D possibly corresponds to TRBD2 (6 bases). Trimming took off 4 bases at V and 3 bases at J, with 19 bases between the two ends. The CDR3 is 16 residues long. Germline V gene data show CDR1 as MGHRA and CDR2 as YSYEKL. For the CDR3, the DNA is TGCGCCAGCAGCCCCGCTGGGAGGACGCTGAACTACGAGCAGTACTTC. Protein: CASSPAGRTLNYEQYF.